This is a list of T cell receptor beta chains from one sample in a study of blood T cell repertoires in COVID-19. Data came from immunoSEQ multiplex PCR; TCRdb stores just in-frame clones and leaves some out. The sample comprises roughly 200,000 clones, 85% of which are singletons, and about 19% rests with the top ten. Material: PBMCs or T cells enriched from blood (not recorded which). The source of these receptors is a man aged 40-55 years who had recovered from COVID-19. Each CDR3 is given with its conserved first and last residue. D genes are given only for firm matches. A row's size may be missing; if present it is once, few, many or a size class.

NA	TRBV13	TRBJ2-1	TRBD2	CASSHSGRGDEQFF	TGTGCCAGCAGCCATAGCGGGAGAGGCGATGAGCAGTTCTTC
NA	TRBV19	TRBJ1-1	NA	CASSISGGGTEAFF	TGTGCCAGTAGTATTTCTGGAGGCGGCACTGAAGCTTTCTTT
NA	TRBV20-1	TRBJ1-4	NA	CSASKGRGEKLFF	TGCAGTGCTAGTAAGGGGAGGGGGGAAAAACTGTTTTTT
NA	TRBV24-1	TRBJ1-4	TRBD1	CATSPGQGYSEKLFF	TGTGCCACCTCCCCGGGACAGGGGTACAGTGAAAAACTGTTTTTT
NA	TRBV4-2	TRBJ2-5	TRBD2	CASSQDKSGGVLTQYF	TGTGCCAGCAGCCAAGATAAAAGCGGGGGGGTATTGACCCAGTACTTC
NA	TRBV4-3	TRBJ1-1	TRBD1	CASSQDFTGGTEAFF	TGCGCCAGCAGCCAAGATTTCACAGGGGGCACTGAAGCTTTCTTT
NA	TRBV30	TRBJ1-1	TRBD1	CAWSITGAKNTEAFF	TGTGCCTGGAGTATTACAGGGGCTAAGAACACTGAAGCTTTCTTT
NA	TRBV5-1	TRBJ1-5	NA	CASSLDSYNQPQHF	TGCGCCAGCAGCCTGGACAGTTACAATCAGCCCCAGCATTTT
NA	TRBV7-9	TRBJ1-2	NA	CASSKILGPTNYGYTF	TGTGCCAGCAGCAAAATTCTGGGCCCCACTAACTATGGCTACACCTTC
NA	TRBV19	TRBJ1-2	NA	CASSIDARVDYGYTF	TGTGCCAGTAGTATAGACGCCAGGGTGGACTATGGCTACACCTTC
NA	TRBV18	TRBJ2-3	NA	CASSSTTQRRTDTQYF	TGTGCCAGCTCATCCACTACCCAGCGACGCACAGATACGCAGTATTTT
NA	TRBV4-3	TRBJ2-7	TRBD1	CASSQFTGGTYEQYF	TGCGCCAGCAGCCAATTCACAGGGGGGACCTACGAGCAGTACTTC
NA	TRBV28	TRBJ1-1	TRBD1	CASSLGGQGAGTEAFF	TGTGCCAGCAGCCTTGGGGGACAGGGGGCAGGAACTGAAGCTTTCTTT
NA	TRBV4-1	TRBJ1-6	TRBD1	CASSRNRGNSPLHF	TGCGCCAGCAGTCGAAACAGGGGTAATTCACCCCTCCACTTT
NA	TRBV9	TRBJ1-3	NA	CASLDRSSGNTIYF	TGTGCCAGCCTCGACAGATCCTCTGGAAACACCATATATTTT
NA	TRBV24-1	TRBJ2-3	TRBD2	CATSDRLATSGRRDTQYF	TGTGCCACCAGTGATAGGTTGGCGACTAGCGGGAGGCGGGATACGCAGTATTTT
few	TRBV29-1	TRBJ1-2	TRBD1	CSVRGDRYGYTF	TGCAGCGTTCGTGGGGACAGATATGGCTACACCTTC
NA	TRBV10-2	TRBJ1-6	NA	CASSESGGTPLHF	TGCGCCAGCAGTGAGTCTGGGGGGACACCCCTCCACTTT
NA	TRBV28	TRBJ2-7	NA	CASSSAPGVVNEQYF	TGTGCCAGCAGTTCCGCCCCGGGAGTGGTTAACGAGCAGTACTTC
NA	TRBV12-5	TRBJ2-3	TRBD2	CASGLGLAGSTDTQYF	TGTGCTAGTGGCCTGGGACTAGCGGGGAGCACAGATACGCAGTATTTT
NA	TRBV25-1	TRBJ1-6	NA	CASSDLSGVSPLHF	TGTGCCAGCAGTGATCTCTCCGGGGTTTCACCCCTCCACTTT
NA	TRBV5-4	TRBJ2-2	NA	CASSLTSRTGELFF	TGTGCCAGCAGCTTAACTAGTCGCACCGGGGAGCTGTTTTTT
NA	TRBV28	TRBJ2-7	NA	CASSQPGTGNYEQYF	TGTGCCAGCAGCCAACCCGGAACGGGGAATTACGAGCAGTACTTC
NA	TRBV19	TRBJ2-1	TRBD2	CASKGLAGSVGNEQFF	TGTGCCAGTAAAGGCCTAGCGGGAAGCGTAGGCAATGAGCAGTTCTTC
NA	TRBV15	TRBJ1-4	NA	CATRMTGGPFEKLFF	TGTGCCACCAGAATGACGGGAGGGCCATTTGAAAAACTGTTTTTT
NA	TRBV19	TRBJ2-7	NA	CASTAPGIPYEQYF	TGTGCCAGTACAGCCCCGGGAATCCCCTACGAGCAGTACTTC
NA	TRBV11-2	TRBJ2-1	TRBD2	CASSLNSGRAFKEQFF	TGTGCCAGCAGCCTAAATAGCGGGAGGGCGTTCAAGGAGCAGTTCTTC
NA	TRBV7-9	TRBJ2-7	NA	CASSRGQINTYEQYF	TGTGCCAGCAGCCGCGGACAGATCAACACCTACGAGCAGTACTTC
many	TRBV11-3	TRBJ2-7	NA	CASSLAGTYDYEQYF	TGTGCCAGCAGCCTTGCCGGGACATACGACTACGAGCAGTACTTC
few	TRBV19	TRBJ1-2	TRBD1	CASRDRARYGYTF	TGTGCCAGTAGGGACAGGGCTCGGTATGGCTACACCTTC
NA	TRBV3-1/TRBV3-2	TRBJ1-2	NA	CASSQKSGGAGGGYTF	TGTGCCAGCAGCCAAAAGAGCGGAGGGGCAGGCGGGGGCTACACCTTC
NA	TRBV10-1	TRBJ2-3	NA	CASSESASVTDTQYF	TGCGCCAGCAGTGAGTCGGCTAGCGTCACAGATACGCAGTATTTT
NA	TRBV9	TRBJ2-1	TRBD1	CASSVVSGGNEQFF	TGTGCCAGCAGCGTAGTATCAGGGGGAAATGAGCAGTTCTTC
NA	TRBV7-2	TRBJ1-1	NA	CASSLMGRGTEAFF	TGTGCCAGCAGCTTAATGGGGCGGGGGACTGAAGCTTTCTTT
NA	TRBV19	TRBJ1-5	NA	CASRVQGKNQPQHF	TGTGCCAGTAGGGTCCAGGGCAAAAATCAGCCCCAGCATTTT
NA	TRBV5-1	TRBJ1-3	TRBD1	CASSLTGQNGNTIYF	TGCGCCAGCAGCCTTACGGGACAGAATGGAAACACCATATATTTT
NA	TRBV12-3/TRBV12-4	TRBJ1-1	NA	CASSDRVAAFF	TGTGCCAGCAGTGACCGGGTGGCCGCTTTCTTT
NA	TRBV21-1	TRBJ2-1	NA	CASSKEFGGLAGGGEQFF	TGTGCCAGCAGCAAAGAATTTGGTGGGCTAGCGGGAGGCGGTGAGCAGTTCTTC
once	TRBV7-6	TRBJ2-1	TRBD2	CASSPTHTSGSYNEQFF	TGTGCCAGCAGCCCAACTCACACTAGCGGGAGCTACAATGAGCAGTTCTTC
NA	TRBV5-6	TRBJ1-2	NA	CASSSGGRDGYTF	TGTGCCAGCAGCTCCGGGGGGCGGGATGGCTACACCTTC
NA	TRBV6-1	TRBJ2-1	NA	CASSEFSDHYNEQFF	TGTGCCAGCAGTGAATTTAGCGACCACTACAATGAGCAGTTCTTC
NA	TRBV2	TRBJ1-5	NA	CASSDSGGNQPQHF	TGTGCCAGCAGCGACTCAGGGGGCAATCAGCCCCAGCATTTT
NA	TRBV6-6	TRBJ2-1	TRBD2	CASTGGRTYNEQFF	TGTGCCAGCACGGGCGGGAGAACCTACAATGAGCAGTTCTTC
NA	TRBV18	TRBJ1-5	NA	CASSPRGRGNQPQHF	TGTGCCAGCTCACCACGGGGGCGCGGCAATCAGCCCCAGCATTTT
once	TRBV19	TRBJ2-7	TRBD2	CASSILAGGGEQYF	TGTGCCAGTAGTATACTAGCGGGAGGAGGCGAGCAGTACTTC
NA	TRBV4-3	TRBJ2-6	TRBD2	CASSQGTSGSGANVLTF	TGCGCCAGCAGCCAAGGGACTAGCGGGAGTGGGGCCAACGTCCTGACTTTC
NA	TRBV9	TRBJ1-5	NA	CASSAGQQGNQPQHF	TGTGCCAGCAGCGCCGGGCAACAGGGAAATCAGCCCCAGCATTTT
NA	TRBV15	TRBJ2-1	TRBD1	CATSEGGLGIEQFF	TGTGCCACCAGCGAAGGGGGCCTAGGCATTGAGCAGTTCTTC
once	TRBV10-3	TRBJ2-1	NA	CAISASSGLALSGPYNEQFF	TGTGCCATCAGTGCCTCGTCGGGGCTGGCTCTTAGCGGACCCTACAATGAGCAGTTCTTC